This T cell receptor (beta chain) was identified in a study of blood T cell repertoires in COVID-19. Study information: T cells, B-cell-depleted T cells, or PBMCs supplied cDNA or gDNA.

Assay used: immunoSEQ multiplex PCR; TCRdb lists only in-frame clones, some missing. The sample contains 60,000 to 75,000 clones, 76% of which appear only once. Germline CDR1 reads LNHNV; CDR2 reads YYDKDF (reference sequence). This CDR3 is built from 15 residues. V was shortened by 5 bases and J by 6 bases, with 20 bases between the two germline ends. The count of this clone is one. The sequenced sample was peripheral blood. The chain combines TRBV15 with TRBJ2-7; TRBD2 is a possible D gene (6 bases). This TCR was sampled from a woman older than 75 with acute or convalescent COVID-19. In DNA form, the CDR3 reads TGTGCCACCAGCCGCGGACGAGAGAGGAGGGGCGAGCAGTACTTC. Its protein is CATSRGRERRGEQYF.